The 2 T cell receptor beta chains below all came from one sample that was sequenced in a study of blood T cell repertoires in COVID-19. The method was immunoSEQ multiplex PCR; TCRdb's version includes in-frame clones alone and lacks a portion of them. The repertoire holds some 270,000 clones, with under 90% as singletons. The sequencing input was peripheral blood. These TCRs come from a man in his forties or fifties with acute or convalescent COVID-19.

The genes are TRBV11-3 and TRBJ2-5, with a weak D call TRBD1 (6 bases). With 2 bases removed from V and 5 bases from J, the gap between germline ends came to 15 bases. The CDR3 contains 15 residues. Germline lookup yields CDR1 SGHNT and CDR2 YENEEA. The chain's CDR3 is CASSLRQGPYETQYF. The CDR3 DNA is TGTGCCAGCAGCTTAAGGCAGGGGCCCTATGAGACCCAGTACTTC. Variable domain in full (rest from reference TRBV11-3 and TRBJ2-5): EAGVVQSPRYKIIEKKQPVAFWCNPISGHNTLYWYLQNLGQGPELLIRYENEEAVDDSQLPKDRFSAERLKGVDSTLKIQPAELGDSAVYLCASSLRQGPYETQYFGPGTRLLVL.

The J gene is TRBJ2-7, the V gene TRBV9, with D uncertain. This CDR3 has 14 amino acids. CDR1 SGDLS and CDR2 YYNGEE come from the germline V gene. V was shortened by 4 bases and J by 0 bases, with 11 bases between the two germline ends. CDR3 sequence: CASSPPADSYEQYF. The CDR3 coding sequence is TGTGCCAGCAGCCCCCCCGCGGACTCCTACGAGCAGTACTTC.